This T cell receptor (beta chain) was sequenced for a study of shared clonotypes between healthy human individuals. Whole-study context: Plates per donor: three CD4 naive, three CD4 memory, two CD8 naive, one CD8 memory.

Points on this clone: Its antigen is undetermined.

General study results and limits: The sharing of about 5% of naive CD4 clonotypes was seen across several donors.

Original methodology: Filtering differed since immunoSEQ provided only junctions, with no quality scores. Method: immunoSEQ multiplex PCR; TCRdb's copy keeps in-frame clones and lacks some. V, J and clone size reflect that table, while D and trimming were determined from the DNA. The sample contains more than 2,000,000 clones, 90% to 95% of which appear only once. Negatively enriched CD4+ T cells were divided by CD45RA into naive and memory. V dropped 5 bases and J dropped 6 bases, with 18 bases sitting between them. Germline assignment: CDR1 LNHDA and CDR2 SQIVND (reference sequence). There are 15 residues in the CDR3.

This sequence was found in a man in his late teens or twenties in good health. Some clones in this sample may be carry-over from other donors' samples. Sequencing was performed on naive CD4+ T cells from PBMCs. Regarding subset: CD45RA+ positively selected. The chain combines TRBV19 with TRBJ2-3; D is unclear. The CDR3 sequence is CASSDLALGGDTQYF. The CDR3 nucleotides read TGTGCCAGTAGTGATTTGGCTCTAGGTGGGGATACGCAGTATTTT.